This T cell receptor (beta chain) was sequenced during a study of blood T cell repertoires in COVID-19 (dated by TCRdb to 2020 to 2022). Some background on the complete study: Samples covering the acute and convalescent phases of COVID-19 were provided by collaborators in the United States, Italy and Spain. Samples were obtained from the ongoing ImmuneRACE study (first 160 participants) and from roughly 1,300 subjects provided by 6 global collaborators. The dataset comprised deeply sampled blood TCRbeta repertoires from subjects exposed to, actively infected with, or recovered from COVID-19. The sample metadata nearly always contained a de-identified subject ID, COVID-19 status, age in years and sex. The repertoires were made available in a free public database intended to serve as a resource for research on the immune response to SARS-CoV-2. HLA class I and class II types, where available, came from metadata supplied by the sample provider rather than from assay-based typing. The material from the prospective study consisted of cDNA or gDNA derived from T cells, B-cell-depleted T cells, or PBMCs.

Reading from cysteine to phenylalanine, the CDR3 counts 14 amino acids. Only the CDR3 portion is preserved as DNA: 42 bases, with reading frame beginning at the first base. V and J are truncated by 3 bases and 5 bases respectively, leaving an intervening sequence of 13 bases. The germline V gene (reference sequence) gives CDR1 as LNHDA and CDR2 as SQIVND. Study-wide findings and limitations: The amount of clinical and demographic metadata varied by source and participant and was provided uncurated.

The immunoSEQ Assay, a bias-controlled multiplex PCR, was used to amplify TCRbeta CDR3 regions from genomic DNA. On the study's bioinformatics: The number of nucleated cells in each sample was estimated by amplification of reference gene primers within the assay. Sequence reads were collapsed and filtered to measure the absolute abundance of every unique TCRbeta CDR3 rearrangement. Productive Simpson clonality was computed per sample as the square root of Simpson's diversity index over productive rearrangements. This immuneACCESS table, as held by TCRdb, lists in-frame sequences with V and J called but not all clones. Of the missing ones, under half trace to an unresolved V gene in checked studies; the others have no known cause. That table is the source of V, J and clone size, and D and trimming were worked out from the DNA. This sample has more than 85,000 clones in its table, and around 76% of those were observed once. The ten largest make up approximately 19% of the sample.

The collaborating institutions used their own protocols to collect whole blood in K2EDTA tubes. For TCRbeta analysis, collaborator samples were shipped as frozen whole blood, as isolated PBMCs, or as DNA extracted from either sample type. This clone was seen many times. What this receptor recognizes is not known. Base qualities are not recorded, but no much larger clone differs from it by a single base. The clonotype was recovered from a woman in her sixties or seventies with acute or convalescent COVID-19. Sequenced: peripheral blood. Here the chain combines TRBV19 and TRBJ2-5; TRBD2 might be the D gene, on 5 matching bases. The CDR3 reads as follows: CASSMRAVAETQYF. The DNA sequence is TGTGCCAGTAGTATGAGGGCAGTAGCGGAGACCCAGTACTTC. With all but the CDR3 taken from the reference TRBV19 and TRBJ2-5 genes, the full variable domain is: DGGITQSPKYLFRKEGQNVTLSCEQNLNHDAMYWYRQDPGQGLRLIYYSQIVNDFQKGDIAEGYSVSREKKESFPLTVTSAQKNPTAFYLCASSMRAVAETQYFGPGTRLLVL.